What follows describes a single TCR beta chain. This clonotype was recorded a few times. Its binding antigen is unknown. No clone much larger than this one lies a single base away; base qualities are absent. The sample is drawn from a study of T-cell reconstitution after alpha-beta-depleted transplantation in children (dated by TCRdb to about 2016). Turning to the overall study: Using TCR repertoire profiling, the study quantitatively followed how T-cell immune reconstitution unfolded in children after TCRalphabeta/CD19-depleted allogeneic hematopoietic cell transplantation.

Study-level results and caveats: In some patients, the high TCRbeta diversity seen at day 60 was put down to recipient T cells and intrathymic progenitors that had survived conditioning. Hyperexpanded clone frequencies declined over subsequent months; after one year, T-cell counts and TCRbeta diversity were mostly attributed to newly produced T cells. Apparently early alphabetaT-cell count recovery about two months after transplant reportedly relied on only several hundred rapidly expanded clones derived from non-depleted graft cells.

The intended sense of this specimen's treatment or condition label: allogeneic hematopoietic cell transplantation with graft depleted of TCRalphabeta T cells and CD19 B cells. Transplant recipients were children who received TCRalphabeta/CD19-depleted allogeneic hematopoietic cell grafts. Receptors were amplified or captured by PCR. This sample was sequenced with an Illumina HiSeq 2500. To normalize quantification of the TCRbeta repertoire, the TCR libraries were built with molecular barcoding that relied on unique molecular identifiers. TCRdb ran its own pipeline on the public reads, namely fastp trimming at Q25 and MiXCR clone calling, and kept in-frame beta chains. Rows matching on CDR3 protein sequence are summarized as one entry with the most common DNA and genes. A total of more than 90,000 distinct CDR3 sequences appear in this sample, around 10% of them only once. Jointly, the top ten make up around 34% of the sample.

From a lookup of the germline V gene (reference sequence), CDR1 and CDR2 are MNHEY and SMNVEV. From its cysteine to its phenylalanine, the CDR3 spans 16 amino acids. Of the read, only the CDR3 DNA is kept; its 48 bases are in frame from base 1. A distance of 20 bases separates the germline ends of V and J, which lose 6 bases and 4 bases respectively. The source was PBMCs, collected before TCRalphabeta/CD19-depleted stem cell transplant. This sequence originates from a boy between 2 and 15 years old with acute lymphoblastic leukemia, due to receive a stem cell transplant. The chain is made from TRBV27 and TRBJ2-3; a tentative D match to TRBD1 spans 6 bases. The CDR3 in this case is CASSPLSGHRADTQYF. The sequenced DNA: TGTGCCAGCAGCCCCTTATCCGGGCACAGGGCAGATACGCAGTATTTT.